This T cell receptor (beta chain) was recovered during a study of blood T cell repertoires in COVID-19. Study at large: Samples taken during acute and convalescent COVID-19 were collected in the United States, Italy and Spain.

Original analysis: Reference gene primer amplification gave nucleated cell count estimates. Assay used: immunoSEQ multiplex PCR; TCRdb lists only in-frame clones, some missing. V and J calls plus clone size are reproduced from that table; the DNA served to infer D and trimming. The sample has around 100,000 clones; about 91% are singletons. The V gene lost 5 bases and the J gene lost 8 bases, with 16 bases spanning the gap. The CDR3 length is 15 residues. In germline, CDR1 is MDHEN, CDR2 SYDVKM. This TCR was recovered from a human donor with active COVID-19. The donor label of this sample is uncertain. The J gene is TRBJ1-6, the V gene TRBV28; D is uncertain. The sample taken for sequencing was peripheral blood. CDR3 DNA: TGTGCCAGCAGTCCCCGGGGTGAGGTTGATTCACCCCTCCACTTT. This encodes CASSPRGEVDSPLHF.